This is a list of T cell receptor beta chains from one sample in a study of T cells after somatic rescue of genetic block. Produced via immunoSEQ multiplex PCR; TCRdb's table is partial and in-frame only. The sample carries tens of thousands of clones, just over 90% recorded once. The sample consisted of peripheral blood mononuclear cells (PBMCs). These receptors all stem from a man aged 25-45 years. Both conserved end residues are part of each CDR3. The D gene is left open where the match is weak. Clone size appears in some rows only: once, few, many, or a class for an expanded clone.

J	size	D	V	CDR3	DNA
TRBJ1-4	-	-	TRBV6-1	CASSEGSRTNEKLFF	TGTGCCAGCAGTGAAGGGAGCCGGACTAATGAAAAACTGTTTTTT
TRBJ2-5	-	-	TRBV18	CASSPFTGGAGETQYF	TGTGCCAGCTCACCTTTCACAGGTGGGGCAGGGGAGACCCAGTACTTC
TRBJ2-3	-	TRBD1	TRBV5-4	CASSDGTGGEDTQYF	TGTGCCAGCAGCGACGGGACAGGAGGGGAAGATACGCAGTATTTT
TRBJ2-1	-	-	TRBV7-9	CASSYRSAGPYNEQFF	TGTGCCAGCAGCTATCGTTCAGCGGGCCCGTACAATGAGCAGTTCTTC
TRBJ2-1	-	TRBD1	TRBV7-7	CASSSDRVPYNEQFF	TGTGCTAGCAGCTCCGACAGGGTCCCCTACAATGAGCAGTTCTTC
TRBJ2-3	-	-	TRBV5-1	CASSFGQGGTDTQYF	TGCGCCAGCAGCTTCGGACAGGGAGGGACAGATACGCAGTATTTT
TRBJ1-2	-	-	TRBV29-1	CSVRGEDGYTF	TGCAGCGTGAGGGGGGAGGATGGCTACACCTTC
TRBJ2-7	-	-	TRBV5-4	CASSFQGSYEQYF	TGTGCCAGCAGCTTCCAGGGGTCCTACGAGCAGTACTTC
TRBJ2-1	-	TRBD1	TRBV6-1	CASLQGQANEQFF	TGTGCCAGCCTACAGGGACAGGCCAATGAGCAGTTCTTC
TRBJ2-5	-	TRBD2	TRBV2	CASRIRSGTNGETQYF	TGTGCCAGCAGAATACGGTCCGGGACTAACGGGGAGACCCAGTACTTC
TRBJ1-5	-	TRBD1	TRBV19	CASSKTTGAYEGPQHF	TGTGCCAGTAGTAAAACGACAGGGGCTTATGAGGGGCCCCAGCATTTT
TRBJ2-2	-	TRBD2	TRBV6-1	CASSKAGPSGTGELFF	TGTGCCAGCAGTAAAGCGGGGCCCTCGGGAACCGGGGAGCTGTTTTTT
TRBJ2-1	-	-	TRBV2	CATGEGDEQFF	TGTGCCACCGGGGAGGGGGATGAGCAGTTCTTC
TRBJ1-3	-	-	TRBV18	CASSPQLDSRSTGNTIYF	TGTGCCAGCTCACCGCAGCTAGATTCGCGGTCTACTGGAAACACCATATATTTT
TRBJ2-7	-	TRBD2	TRBV7-8	CASSLGGGAGKGEQYF	TGTGCCAGCAGCTTAGGCGGGGGTGCAGGGAAGGGGGAGCAGTACTTC
TRBJ1-5	-	TRBD1	TRBV7-8	CASSARLGTARRQPQHF	TGTGCCAGCAGCGCGCGGCTAGGGACAGCCCGGCGTCAGCCCCAGCATTTT
TRBJ2-1	-	TRBD2	TRBV28	CASNTRLAGGPSGSYNEQFF	TGTGCCAGCAATACCAGACTAGCGGGAGGGCCCTCAGGCTCCTACAATGAGCAGTTCTTC
TRBJ2-7	-	-	TRBV13	CASSPRRTYEQYF	TGTGCCAGCAGCCCCCGTCGTACCTACGAGCAGTACTTC
TRBJ2-1	-	-	TRBV7-9	CASSLAGSRYNEQFF	TGTGCCAGCAGCTTAGCTGGTAGCAGGTACAATGAGCAGTTCTTC
TRBJ1-1	-	-	TRBV20-1	CSARENTEAFF	TGCAGTGCTAGGGAGAACACTGAAGCTTTCTTT
TRBJ2-7	-	-	TRBV27	CASSYSLASSYEQYF	TGTGCCAGCAGTTATTCCCTAGCGAGCTCCTACGAGCAGTACTTC
TRBJ2-5	-	TRBD1	TRBV5-4	CASSTDRGRETQYF	TGTGCCAGCAGCACGGACAGGGGTAGGGAGACCCAGTACTTC
TRBJ2-1	-	TRBD2	TRBV19	CASTPRGSGGYNEQFF	TGTGCCAGTACTCCAAGGGGTAGCGGGGGTTACAATGAGCAGTTCTTC
TRBJ1-1	-	TRBD1	TRBV19	CASSITRQGVTEAFF	TGTGCCAGTAGTATAACCCGACAGGGGGTAACTGAAGCTTTCTTT
TRBJ2-7	-	TRBD1	TRBV28	CASSEPGQGLYEQYF	TGTGCCAGCAGCGAGCCGGGACAGGGATTGTACGAGCAGTACTTC
TRBJ2-4	-	TRBD1	TRBV7-3	CASSLGTGLIQYF	TGTGCCAGCAGCTTAGGGACAGGGTTAATTCAGTACTTC
TRBJ2-7	-	-	TRBV28	CASSPRTRFEQYF	TGTGCCAGCAGCCCCCGAACTCGGTTCGAGCAGTACTTC
TRBJ1-2	-	-	TRBV11-1	CASSLAGPGYTF	TGTGCCAGCAGCTTAGCAGGGCCTGGCTACACCTTC
TRBJ1-5	once	-	TRBV15	CATSRGGGNQPQHF	TGTGCCACCAGCAGGGGTGGTGGCAATCAGCCCCAGCATTTT
TRBJ2-5	-	TRBD2	TRBV11-2	CASTTGLGLYQETQYF	TGTGCCAGCACCACCGGACTAGGGCTGTACCAAGAGACCCAGTACTTC
TRBJ1-2	-	-	TRBV28	CASSLRGIPNYGYTF	TGTGCCAGCAGTTTAAGGGGGATCCCTAACTATGGCTACACCTTC
TRBJ2-3	-	TRBD1	TRBV5-8	CASSLGTGPHGTQYF	TGTGCCAGCAGCTTAGGGACAGGTCCCCATGGTACGCAGTATTTT
TRBJ1-3	once	-	TRBV19	CASSTIDTGNTIYF	TGTGCCAGTAGTACTATAGACACTGGAAACACCATATATTTT
TRBJ1-1	-	-	TRBV5-8	CASSETGTEAFF	TGTGCCAGCAGCGAGACAGGAACTGAAGCTTTCTTT
TRBJ1-5	once	-	TRBV6-1	CASSESGFVQPQHF	TGTGCCAGCAGTGAGTCTGGGTTTGTGCAGCCCCAGCATTTT
TRBJ2-3	-	-	TRBV14	CASSQWRFPTDTQYF	TGTGCCAGCAGCCAATGGCGGTTTCCCACAGATACGCAGTATTTT
TRBJ2-2	-	-	TRBV10-3	CASGTASNTGELFF	TGTGCTAGTGGAACAGCATCGAACACCGGGGAGCTGTTTTTT